The 13 T cell receptor beta chains below all came from one sample that was sequenced in a study of cytomegalovirus exposure and HLA in healthy donors. In the PCR, 60 Vbeta and 13 Jbeta primers were used. Profiling relied on immunoSEQ multiplex PCR, and the TCRdb table lists in-frame clones only, not all of them. The table shows over 80,000 clones, with 82% occurring only once. The sample consisted of PBMCs. These TCRs come from a man aged 50 to 59 in good health and CMV-seronegative.

The chain uses TRBV15 and TRBJ1-5; maybe TRBD1 (6 bases). The CDR3 extends over 16 amino acids. Between the trimmed V and J ends, which lost 0 bases and 2 bases, there was a span of 11 bases. CDR1 LNHNV and CDR2 YYDKDF come from the germline V gene (reference sequence). CDR3 loop: CATSRDWGRGNQPQHF. The CDR3 DNA reads TGTGCCACCAGCAGAGATTGGGGGCGAGGCAATCAGCCCCAGCATTTT.

This clone was seen a single time. CDR3 nucleotides: TGCGCCAGCAGCCCCCCGACTAGTTTTCAAGAGACCCAGTACTTC. Translated, it gives CASSPPTSFQETQYF. The chain uses TRBV5-1 and TRBJ2-5; D is possibly TRBD2 (6 bases). The V gene lost 4 bases and the J gene lost 2 bases, with 15 bases spanning the gap. The germline V gene has CDR1 SGHRS and CDR2 YFSETQ. The CDR3 loop spans 15 amino acids.

The chain links TRBV5-6 to TRBJ2-1, with TRBD2 identical over 12 bases. Per germline, CDR1 SGHDT and CDR2 YYEEEE. The V and J ends lost 3 bases and 8 bases, in that order; junction bases with no gene match: 12. This CDR3 has 17 residues. The CDR3: CASSSPSTSGSRDEQFF. In DNA, the CDR3 is TGTGCCAGCAGCTCCCCATCGACTAGCGGGAGTCGAGATGAGCAGTTCTTC.

The rearrangement links TRBV6-4 to TRBJ2-3, with a weak D call TRBD2 (6 bases). CDR3 length equals 14 residues. Germline CDR1 MRHNA, CDR2 SNTAGT. V lost 6 bases to trimming and J lost 5 bases, with 15 bases between them. CDR3: CASSSSGVVDTQYF. The CDR3 coding sequence is TGTGCCAGCAGCTCATCGGGAGTGGTAGATACGCAGTATTTT.

This clone was observed a handful of times. This rearrangement joins TRBV9 to TRBJ1-2; a weak D match, TRBD1 (5 bases). V was clipped by 1 base and J by 2 bases, with 12 bases between them. Germline V lookup: CDR1 SGDLS, CDR2 YYNGEE. This CDR3 spans 15 amino acids. In DNA, the CDR3 is TGTGCCAGCAGCGTATCGCCAGGGAACAACTATGGCTACACCTTC. Amino acid sequence: CASSVSPGNNYGYTF.

The chain uses TRBV6-1 and TRBJ1-3; D unresolved. This CDR3 is 13 amino acids long. The germline CDR1 and CDR2 sequences are MNHNS and SASEGT. V gave up 8 bases and J gave up 1 base, with 9 bases separating them. CDR3 nucleotides: TGTGCCAGCGGCGAGGTTTCTGGAAACACCATATATTTT. The encoded protein is CASGEVSGNTIYF.

This chain connects TRBV28 to TRBJ2-3, with D perhaps matching TRBD1 (5 bases). Germline loops: CDR1 MDHEN, CDR2 SYDVKM. The ends were cut back, 5 bases at V and 2 bases at J, with 8 bases in the middle. The CDR3 is 13 residues long. CDR3 residues: CASSLGATDTQYF. The CDR3 region has the DNA TGTGCCAGCAGTCTTGGGGCCACAGATACGCAGTATTTT. The full variable domain, in which reference TRBV28 and TRBJ2-3 provide the parts outside the CDR3, is DVKVTQSSRYLVKRTGEKVFLECVQDMDHENMFWYRQDPGLGLRLIYFSYDVKMKEKGDIPEGYSVSREKKERFSLILESASTNQTSMYLCASSLGATDTQYFGPGTRLTVL.

V usage is TRBV19 and J usage is TRBJ2-6, with 10 nucleotides matching TRBD1. This CDR3 region has 17 residues. CDR1 is LNHDA and CDR2 is SQIVND in the germline V gene (reference sequence). V gave up 5 bases and J gave up 0 bases; unmatched junction bases: 4. The CDR3 region has the DNA TGTGCCAGTAGTCCCGGGACAGGGGACTCTGGGGCCAACGTCCTGACTTTC. Protein sequence: CASSPGTGDSGANVLTF.

This chain joins TRBV28 and TRBJ1-1, with 7 bases matching TRBD1. Germline CDR1 is MDHEN and CDR2 is SYDVKM. This CDR3 contains 14 residues. V lost 3 bases to trimming and J lost 5 bases; unmatched junction nucleotides: 6. The CDR3 nucleotides are TGTGCCAGCAGTTTGCCTGGGACAGCAACTGAAGCTTTCTTT. This translates into CASSLPGTATEAFF. Full variable domain (missing parts from reference TRBV28 and TRBJ1-1): DVKVTQSSRYLVKRTGEKVFLECVQDMDHENMFWYRQDPGLGLRLIYFSYDVKMKEKGDIPEGYSVSREKKERFSLILESASTNQTSMYLCASSLPGTATEAFFGQGTRLTVV.

With respect to this clone: Other nucleotide sequences in the sample specify the same CDR3. This chain uses TRBV7-2 with TRBJ2-5; D unclear. Trimming stripped 2 bases from V and 5 bases from J, with 6 bases between. The CDR3 covers 12 residues. Per germline, CDR1 SGHTA and CDR2 FQGNSA. The CDR3 here is CASSLSRETQYF. The CDR3 DNA follows: TGTGCCAGCAGCTTAAGTCGGGAGACCCAGTACTTC.

The chain has TRBV10-3 and TRBJ2-5, with 7 positions matching TRBD2. Gene TRBJ2-7 matches the end of the DNA better, so the J call may be wrong. The V gene's germline CDR1 is ENHRY and CDR2 SYGVKD. The CDR3 length is 12 residues. CDR3 nucleotide sequence: TGTGCCATCAGAGCGGGACCTAGCGAGCAGTACTTC. Translated: CAIRAGPSEQYF.

This clone has just a few counts. This chain uses TRBV5-4 with TRBJ2-6, with TRBD1 identical over 9 bases. The germline V gene encodes CDR1 SGHNT and CDR2 YYREEE (reference sequence). J gave up 7 bases and V 4 bases, and 6 bases lay outside the gene matches. This CDR3 is 15 amino acids long. CDR3 coding DNA: TGTGCCAGCAGCAATCCGGGACAGGGAGCCAACGTCCTGACTTTC. Translation: CASSNPGQGANVLTF.

CDR3 DNA: TGTGCCAGCAGCGTACAGGGAGCCAAAAACATTCAGTACTTC. It is translated as CASSVQGAKNIQYF. The chain uses TRBV11-2 and TRBJ2-4; a weak D match, TRBD1 (6 bases). Germline V gives CDR1 SGHAT, CDR2 FQNNGV. Trimming took 5 bases from V and 0 from J, leaving 8 bases between them. The CDR3 loop spans 14 amino acids.